The clone carrying this T cell receptor (beta chain) was seen at least ten times. What it binds is not known. This sample is drawn from a study of identical twins. Findings and limits, study-wide: There were fewer insertions in abundant cord blood beta clonotypes, but memory repertoires showed no such pattern. Donors were not followed over many years; analysis was cross-sectional. Modelling underestimated the level of out-of-frame TCR alpha sharing observed in monozygotic twins.

The V gene's germline CDR1 is SQVTM and CDR2 ANQGSEA. This CDR3 has 12 residues. Trimming took 4 bases from V and 6 from J, leaving 12 bases between them. One entry per CDR3 protein, called by TCRdb with MiXCR from the 5' RACE reads. The sample lists 300,000 to 400,000 distinct CDR3 sequences, approximately 8.8% occurring once. The sample comprised naive T cells sorted from blood. The chain has TRBV29-1 and TRBJ1-2; perhaps TRBD1 as D (5 bases). The clonotype originates from a woman between 45 and 60 years old in good health. CDR3 sequence: CSVGGGEDGYTF. DNA for the CDR3: TGCAGCGTTGGTGGAGGGGAGGATGGCTACACCTTC.